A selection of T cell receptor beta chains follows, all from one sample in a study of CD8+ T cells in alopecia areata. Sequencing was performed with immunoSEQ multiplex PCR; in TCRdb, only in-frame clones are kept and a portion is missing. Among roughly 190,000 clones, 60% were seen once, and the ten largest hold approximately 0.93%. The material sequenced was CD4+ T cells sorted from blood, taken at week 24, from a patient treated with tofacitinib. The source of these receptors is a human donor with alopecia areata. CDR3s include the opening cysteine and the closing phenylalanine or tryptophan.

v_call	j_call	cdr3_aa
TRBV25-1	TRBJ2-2	CASSHPGQGAHNTGELFF
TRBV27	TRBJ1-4	CASSPVTGVNEKLFF
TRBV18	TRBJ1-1	CASSPGPGTGEAFF
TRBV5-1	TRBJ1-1	CASSLGQQNTEAFF
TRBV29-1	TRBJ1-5	CSVGSEGQPQHF
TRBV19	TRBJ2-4	CASSISRKASGGPLAKNIQYF
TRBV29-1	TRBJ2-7	CSVEILGNEQYF
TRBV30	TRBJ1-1	CAATQGAISRAFF
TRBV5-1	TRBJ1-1	CASSPVPGTEAFF
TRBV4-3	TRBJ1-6	CASSQTGYSPLHF
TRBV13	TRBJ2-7	CASSLGQPTSYEQYF
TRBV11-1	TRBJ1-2	CASSLEGQGASDYTF
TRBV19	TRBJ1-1	CASSSRDLNTEAFF
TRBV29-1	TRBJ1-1	CSVDMGLRTEAFF
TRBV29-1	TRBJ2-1	CSAPSPRNYNEQFF
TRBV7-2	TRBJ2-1	CASSQAGGRAYNEQFF
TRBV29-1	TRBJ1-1	CSVETRVGKTEAFF